The sample holds many counts of the clone carrying this T cell receptor beta chain. TCRdb redid the calling of the 5' RACE reads with MiXCR, one entry per CDR3 protein. The data hold about 33,000 distinct CDR3 sequences, with under 25% observed a single time. The record originates from a study of T-cell memory formation after mild COVID-19. As for the study in general: TCR clusters largely stayed donor specific.

CDR1 is LNHDA, CDR2 SQIVND, per germline (reference sequence). Losses at the gene ends were 5 bases for V and 3 bases for J; bases not matched to a gene: 8. The CDR3 is made up of 15 amino acids. The TCR originated in an adult who had mild COVID-19 (a few samples of this study predate the infection). Cell type and time point are not known. Source material: PBMCs or a T cell subset sorted from them (not recorded which). The chain combines TRBV19 with TRBJ2-3; 7 bases are a match to TRBD2. This CDR3 is CASSASLAETDTQYF. The CDR3 nucleotides read TGTGCCAGTAGTGCTAGCCTAGCGGAAACAGATACGCAGTATTTT.